This TCR beta chain came from a study of brain T cells in children with intractable seizures. The CDR3 consists of 16 residues. The germline V gene has CDR1 MDHEN and CDR2 SYDVKM. The V gene end was trimmed by 4 bases and the J gene end by 3 bases; junction bases not matched to a gene: 8. TCRdb keeps only in-frame clones here, not all; method: immunoSEQ multiplex PCR. Of about 80,000 clones in the sample, around nine tenths were seen once. In the case of this clone: Its target is not known.

General study points: Pre- and post-surgery blood differed in depth, so pre-surgery absences may be undersampling.

The sequenced cases were selected for having the highest brain T cell transcript signatures. Patients received at least one anti-epileptic drug before surgery. The sequence derives from a girl aged 2 to 10 with Rasmussen encephalitis and intractable seizures. The sequenced sample was peripheral blood, obtained at surgery. This rearrangement joins TRBV28 to TRBJ1-5; 8 bases agree with TRBD1. DNA for the CDR3: TGTGCCAGCAGTTCAAGGACAGGGCCCACCAATCAGCCCCAGCATTTT. It encodes CASSSRTGPTNQPQHF.